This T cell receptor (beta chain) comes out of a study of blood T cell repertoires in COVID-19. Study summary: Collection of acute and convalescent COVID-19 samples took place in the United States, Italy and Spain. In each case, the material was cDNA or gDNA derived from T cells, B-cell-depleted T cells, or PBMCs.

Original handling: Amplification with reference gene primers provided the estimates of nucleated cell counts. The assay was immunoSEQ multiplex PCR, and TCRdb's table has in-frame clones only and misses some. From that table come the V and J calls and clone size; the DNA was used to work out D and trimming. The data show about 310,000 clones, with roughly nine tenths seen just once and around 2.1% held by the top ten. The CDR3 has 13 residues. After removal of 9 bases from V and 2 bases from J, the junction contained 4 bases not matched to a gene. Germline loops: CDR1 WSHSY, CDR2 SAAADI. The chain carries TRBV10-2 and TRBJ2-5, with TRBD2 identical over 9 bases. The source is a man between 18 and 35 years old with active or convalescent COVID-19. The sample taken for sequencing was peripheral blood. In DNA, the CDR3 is TGCGCCAGTAGCGGGAGAGTACAAGAGACCCAGTACTTC. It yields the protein CASSGRVQETQYF.